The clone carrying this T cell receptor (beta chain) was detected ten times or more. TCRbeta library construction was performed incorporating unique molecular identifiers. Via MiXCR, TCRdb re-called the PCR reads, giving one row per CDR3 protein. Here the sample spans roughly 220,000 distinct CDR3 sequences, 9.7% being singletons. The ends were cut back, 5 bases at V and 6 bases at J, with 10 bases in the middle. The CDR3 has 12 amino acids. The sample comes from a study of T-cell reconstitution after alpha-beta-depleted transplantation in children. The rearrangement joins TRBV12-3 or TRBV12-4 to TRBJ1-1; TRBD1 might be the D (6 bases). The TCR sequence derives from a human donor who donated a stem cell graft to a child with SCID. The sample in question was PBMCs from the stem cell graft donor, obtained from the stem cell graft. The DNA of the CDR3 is TGTGCCAGCAGTCCGGACAGAGCTGAAGCTTTCTTT. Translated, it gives CASSPDRAEAFF.